These 28 T cell receptor beta chains were all obtained from the same sample, sequenced in a study of cytomegalovirus exposure and HLA in healthy donors. PCR amplification relied on 60 Vbeta primers (plus 13 Jbeta primers). TCRdb's copy holds only in-frame clones and misses some; the assay was immunoSEQ multiplex PCR. The sample yields 100,000 or so clones, more than 65% seen once. Material for sequencing was PBMCs. All receptors derive from a man aged 35 to 55 in good health and CMV-seropositive.

V is TRBV4-2 and J is TRBJ2-4, with 7 bases matching TRBD2. The V and J ends lost 0 bases and 12 bases, in that order; junction bases with no gene match: 14. The CDR3 is 16 amino acids. Germline V gene data show CDR1 as LGHNA and CDR2 as YNFKEQ. The CDR3 DNA reads TGTGCCAGCAGCCAAGACCCCCTAGCGGAGCTAACGAGTCAGTACTTC. It is translated as CASSQDPLAELTSQYF.

The chain uses TRBV11-3 and TRBJ2-1; D ambiguous. The CDR3 contains 12 residues. Germline CDR1 SGHNT, CDR2 YENEEA. Trimming shortened V by 5 bases and J by 8 bases, and 10 bases separated the two germline ends. The CDR3 reads CASSTWSYEQFF. CDR3 bases: TGTGCCAGCAGCACGTGGAGTTATGAGCAGTTCTTC. The full variable domain, with the rest looked up from reference TRBV11-3 and TRBJ2-1, is EAGVVQSPRYKIIEKKQPVAFWCNPISGHNTLYWYLQNLGQGPELLIRYENEEAVDDSQLPKDRFSAERLKGVDSTLKIQPAELGDSAVYLCASSTWSYEQFFGPGTRLTVL.

The V call is TRBV19, the J call TRBJ2-1; D remains unclear. Germline loops: CDR1 LNHDA, CDR2 SQIVND (reference sequence). This CDR3 spans 17 amino acids. Trimming stripped 10 bases from V and 1 base from J, with 23 bases between. CDR3 DNA sequence: TGTGCCACCGCTAACCCCCTTGGCGGTGGGTCCTACAATGAGCAGTTCTTC. Its translation is CATANPLGGGSYNEQFF. Using reference TRBV19 and TRBJ2-1 for the parts outside the CDR3, the full variable domain is DGGITQSPKYLFRKEGQNVTLSCEQNLNHDAMYWYRQDPGQGLRLIYYSQIVNDFQKGDIAEGYSVSREKKESFPLTVTSAQKNPTAFYLCATANPLGGGSYNEQFFGPGTRLTVL.

The chain recombines TRBV5-6 with TRBJ2-5; tentative D call: TRBD1 (6 bases). This CDR3 spans 14 amino acids. Germline CDR1 SGHDT, CDR2 YYEEEE. Trimming left V 2 bases short and J 4 bases short, with 12 bases between. This chain's CDR3 is CASSLTGLGETQYF. The CDR3, as DNA: TGTGCCAGCAGCTTAACAGGGCTTGGAGAGACCCAGTACTTC.

This chain uses TRBV11-2 with TRBJ1-2, with a possible D match to TRBD1 (6 bases). Germline loops: CDR1 SGHAT, CDR2 FQNNGV. CDR3 length equals 15 residues. V lost 0 bases and J lost 3, with 11 bases in between. The chain's CDR3 is CASSLDPGADYGYTF. The CDR3 DNA follows: TGTGCCAGCAGCTTAGACCCAGGGGCTGACTATGGCTACACCTTC.

This clone was seen a handful of times. DNA of the CDR3: TGTGCTAGTGTCCGGACAGGGTTTGATCAGCCCCAGCATTTT. It translates to CASVRTGFDQPQHF. The chain links TRBV12-5 to TRBJ1-5; 8 positions match TRBD1. Trimming at V came to 7 bases and at J to 5 bases, leaving 7 bases not matched to a gene. The germline V gene has CDR1 LGHNT and CDR2 FRNRAP. The CDR3 extends over 14 amino acids. Combining the CDR3 with reference TRBV12-5 and TRBJ1-5 gives the whole variable domain DARVTQTPRHKVTEMGQEVTMRCQPILGHNTVFWYRQTMMQGLELLAYFRNRAPLDDSGMPKDRFSAEMPDATLATLKIQPSEPRDSAVYFCASVRTGFDQPQHFGDGTRLSIL.

CDR3 loop: CASSFSRSGYEQYF. The DNA for the CDR3 is TGTGCCAGCAGTTTCTCCAGGTCCGGCTACGAGCAGTACTTC. V usage is TRBV27 and J usage is TRBJ2-7; no definite D call. Germline values: CDR1 MNHEY, CDR2 SMNVEV (reference sequence). The CDR3 is made up of 14 amino acids. V was pared by 3 bases and J by 3 bases, with 12 bases between.

This rearrangement joins TRBV5-1 to TRBJ2-1; 7 bases are a match to TRBD2. V was pared by 4 bases and J by 7 bases, with 11 bases of the junction left unmatched. The CDR3 is 15 residues long. Germline lookup yields CDR1 SGHRS and CDR2 YFSETQ. CDR3 protein: CASSPGSRGGNEQFF. The CDR3, as DNA: TGCGCCAGCAGCCCCGGATCAAGGGGAGGGAATGAGCAGTTCTTC.

The chain joins TRBV5-1 to TRBJ2-7; 8 nucleotides align to TRBD1. The CDR3 runs 16 residues. Losses at the gene ends were 2 bases for V and 1 base for J; bases not matched to a gene: 8. From germline, CDR1 is SGHRS and CDR2 YFSETQ. CDR3 loop: CASSLPGTGFSYEQYF. The CDR3 DNA reads as TGCGCCAGCAGCTTACCCGGGACAGGATTTTCCTACGAGCAGTACTTC.

The chain couples TRBV4-3 to TRBJ2-7, with 8 positions matching TRBD2. With V trimmed by 0 bases and J by 3 bases, 13 bases remained unmatched. Germline V lookup: CDR1 LGHNA, CDR2 YSLEER. The CDR3 has 18 amino acids. CDR3 loop: CASSQEGSGGRLFYEQYF. CDR3 coding DNA: TGCGCCAGCAGCCAAGAAGGGAGCGGGGGCAGACTATTCTACGAGCAGTACTTC.

V and J are TRBV7-2 and TRBJ2-3, with a weak D call TRBD2 (6 bases). The CDR3 is made up of 15 amino acids. Between the trimmed V and J ends, which lost 1 base and 10 bases, there was a span of 18 bases. Germline V CDR1 and CDR2: SGHTA, FQGNSA. DNA for the CDR3: TGTGCCAGCAGCTTAGGAGGCGGGAAGGGGATGGCGCAGTATTTT. Translated: CASSLGGGKGMAQYF.

The rearrangement uses TRBV14 and TRBJ2-1; 10 nucleotides align to TRBD2. This CDR3 has 17 residues. V shed 1 base, J shed 9 bases, and the junction held 12 bases outside the gene matches. Germline V gene lookup returns CDR1 SGHDN and CDR2 FVKESK. The CDR3 spells CASSQGASGSLWGEQFF. The CDR3 DNA is TGTGCCAGCAGCCAAGGCGCTAGCGGGAGCCTCTGGGGTGAGCAGTTCTTC.

This chain joins TRBV27 and TRBJ1-1; 8 bases agree with TRBD1. Germline V gives CDR1 MNHEY, CDR2 SMNVEV (reference sequence). Trimming at V came to 6 bases and at J to 1 base, leaving 13 bases not matched to a gene. The CDR3 has 17 amino acids. The DNA for the CDR3 is TGTGCCAGCAGCCCCGGACAGGGTAGAGGGGGGAACACTGAAGCTTTCTTT. This gives the protein CASSPGQGRGGNTEAFF.

CDR3: CASSNWRQSTSPLHF. In DNA form, the CDR3 reads TGTGCCAGCAGCAACTGGAGACAGAGCACTTCACCCCTCCACTTT. The chain uses TRBV7-2 and TRBJ1-6; tentatively, D is TRBD1 (5 bases). The CDR3 has 15 amino acids. V lost 5 bases and J 9 bases, leaving 17 bases between the germline ends. Germline V gene lookup returns CDR1 SGHTA and CDR2 FQGNSA.

About this clone: One end of the junction varies from germline; a read error may be responsible. This chain uses TRBV7-6 with TRBJ2-6; 8 bases agree with TRBD1. CDR1 and CDR2 from the germline V gene are SGHVS and FNYEAQ. CDR3 length: 15 residues. Here the CDR3 reads CASSRQGTGANGLTF. The CDR3 nucleotides read TGTGCCAGCAGCAGACAGGGGACGGGGGCCAACGGCCTGACTTTC.

This clone was found a few times. An end of the junction does not agree with germline; a read error may underlie this. This chain uses TRBV9 with TRBJ2-6; perhaps TRBD1 as D (6 bases). Germline assignment: CDR1 SGDLS and CDR2 YYNGEE. CDR3 length: 18 residues. CDR3 nucleotide sequence: TGTGCCAGCAGCGTAGAGATGGACAGAACCTCTGGGGCCAACGGCCTGACTTTC. Translated, it gives CASSVEMDRTSGANGLTF.

V gene TRBV4-1 combines with J gene TRBJ1-1; D unresolved. The CDR3 is made up of 14 amino acids. Germline V gene sequence: CDR1 MGHRA, CDR2 YSYEKL. V lost 1 base and J lost 2, with 8 bases in between. This chain's CDR3 is CASSQGPRNTEAFF. CDR3 nucleotide sequence: TGCGCCAGCAGCCAAGGGCCCAGAAACACTGAAGCTTTCTTT.

The rearrangement links TRBV19 to TRBJ2-1; D is unresolved. This CDR3 has 14 residues. Per the germline V gene, CDR1 is LNHDA and CDR2 is SQIVND (reference sequence). V was clipped by 3 bases and J by 8 bases, with 14 bases between them. The CDR3 nucleotides are TGTGCCAGTAGTATGTCAGCTAGTAATCATGAGCAGTTCTTC. This sequence encodes CASSMSASNHEQFF. The full variable domain, rest sourced from reference TRBV19 and TRBJ2-1, is DGGITQSPKYLFRKEGQNVTLSCEQNLNHDAMYWYRQDPGQGLRLIYYSQIVNDFQKGDIAEGYSVSREKKESFPLTVTSAQKNPTAFYLCASSMSASNHEQFFGPGTRLTVL.

The V call is TRBV7-8, the J call TRBJ2-2; 9 bases fit TRBD2. CDR3 length equals 16 residues. The trim removed 1 base at V and 8 bases at J, leaving 8 bases unmatched. Germline CDR1 reads SGHVS; CDR2 reads FQNEAQ. The CDR3 spells CASSLGNSGSWGELFF. The CDR3 DNA sequence: TGTGCCAGCAGCTTAGGCAATAGCGGGAGCTGGGGGGAGCTGTTTTTT.

V gene TRBV5-1 combines with J gene TRBJ2-4; 7 bases map to TRBD2. This CDR3 is built from 14 residues. Trimming at V came to 2 bases and at J to 8 bases, leaving 7 bases not matched to a gene. Germline CDR1 and CDR2: SGHRS and YFSETQ. The CDR3 region has the DNA TGCGCCAGCAGCTTCCAGAGGGGAGGGGACATTCAGTACTTC. This encodes CASSFQRGGDIQYF.

The J gene is TRBJ2-5, the V gene TRBV27; 10 bases are a match to TRBD1. Trimming at V came to 3 bases and at J to 5 bases, leaving 6 bases not matched to a gene. The CDR3 sequence is 15 residues long. The germline V gene encodes CDR1 MNHEY and CDR2 SMNVEV (reference sequence). As DNA, the CDR3 is TGTGCCAGCAGTTTGTTGACAGGGGGCGCGGAGACCCAGTACTTC. Amino acids: CASSLLTGGAETQYF.

About this clone: The junction shows a germline mismatch at one end, possibly a read error. The chain is built from TRBV30 and TRBJ2-6, with D perhaps matching TRBD1 (6 bases). The germline V gene encodes CDR1 GTSNPN and CDR2 SVGIG (reference sequence). This CDR3 contains 15 residues. CDR3 nucleotide sequence: TGTGCCTGGAGCGAAACAGGGCACGGGGCCAACGGCCTGACTTTC. It encodes CAWSETGHGANGLTF.

The rearrangement uses TRBV21-1 and TRBJ2-7; no check of the table's D call, TRBD2, against the DNA was made. TRBV21-1 is a pseudogene locus. CDR3 length equals 18 residues. CDR3 loop: CASSKVWVLAGGPYEQYF. As DNA, the CDR3 is TGTGCCAGCAGCAAAGTTTGGGTCCTAGCGGGGGGACCCTACGAGCAGTACTTC.

J is TRBJ2-1 and V is TRBV7-3, with 12 bases aligning to TRBD2. V was pared by 5 bases and J by 7 bases, with 6 bases of the junction left unmatched. CDR3 length equals 15 residues. CDR1 SGHTA and CDR2 FQGTGA come from the germline V gene. For the CDR3, the DNA is TGTGCCAGCAGCCTCGGACTAGCGGGGAAAAATGAGCAGTTCTTC. Its protein is CASSLGLAGKNEQFF. The full variable domain, with the rest looked up from reference TRBV7-3 and TRBJ2-1, is GAGVSQTPSNKVTEKGKYVELRCDPISGHTALYWYRQSLGQGPEFLIYFQGTGAADDSGLPNDRFFAVRPEGSVSTLKIQRTERGDSAVYLCASSLGLAGKNEQFFGPGTRLTVL.

The chain couples TRBV6-5 to TRBJ2-5; 9 bases are a match to TRBD2. The better agreement between TRBJ2-7 and the DNA end casts doubt on the J call. This CDR3 spans 14 amino acids. CDR1 MNHEY and CDR2 SVGAGI come from the germline V gene. CDR3 loop: CASSYLAGSYEQYF. In DNA, the CDR3 is TGTGCCAGCAGTTATCTAGCGGGGTCCTACGAGCAGTACTTC.

The V gene is TRBV30, the J gene TRBJ2-7; D is unclear. The length of the CDR3 is 13 residues. V was cut by 2 bases and J by 9 bases, with 17 bases left in between. Per the germline V gene, CDR1 is GTSNPN and CDR2 is SVGIG (reference sequence). CDR3 loop: CAWSRSPETPQYF. DNA for the CDR3: TGTGCCTGGAGTAGGTCTCCTGAGACACCGCAGTACTTC.

The rearrangement uses TRBV4-3 and TRBJ1-3; possibly TRBD1 for D (5 bases). V shed 0 bases and J shed 0 bases, with 6 bases lying between them. This CDR3 region has 15 residues. Looked up from germline, CDR1 is LGHNA and CDR2 is YSLEER. In DNA, the CDR3 is TGCGCCAGCAGCCAAGACAGGGTCTCTGGAAACACCATATATTTT. Residues: CASSQDRVSGNTIYF.

J is TRBJ2-3 and V is TRBV5-4; 7 nucleotides match TRBD2. The CDR3 loop spans 13 amino acids. Germline values: CDR1 SGHNT, CDR2 YYREEE (reference sequence). V gave up 9 bases and J gave up 2 bases; unmatched junction bases: 6. In DNA form, the CDR3 reads TGTGCCACCGGGCGGGGGAACACAGATACGCAGTATTTT. Protein: CATGRGNTDTQYF.